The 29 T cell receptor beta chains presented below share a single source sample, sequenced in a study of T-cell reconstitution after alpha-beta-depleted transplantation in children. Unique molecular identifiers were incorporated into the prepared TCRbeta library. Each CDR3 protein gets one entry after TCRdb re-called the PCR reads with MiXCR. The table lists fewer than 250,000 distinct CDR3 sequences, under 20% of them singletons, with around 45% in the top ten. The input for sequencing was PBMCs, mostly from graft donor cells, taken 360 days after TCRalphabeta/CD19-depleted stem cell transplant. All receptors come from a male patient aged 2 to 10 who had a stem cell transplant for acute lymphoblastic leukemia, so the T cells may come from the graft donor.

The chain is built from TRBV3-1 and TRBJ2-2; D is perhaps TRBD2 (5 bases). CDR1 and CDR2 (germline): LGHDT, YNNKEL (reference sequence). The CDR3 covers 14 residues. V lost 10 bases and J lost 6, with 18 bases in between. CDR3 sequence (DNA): TGTGCCACCACGGCCCTAGCTGGGGCCGGGGAGCTGTTTTTT. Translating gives CATTALAGAGELFF.

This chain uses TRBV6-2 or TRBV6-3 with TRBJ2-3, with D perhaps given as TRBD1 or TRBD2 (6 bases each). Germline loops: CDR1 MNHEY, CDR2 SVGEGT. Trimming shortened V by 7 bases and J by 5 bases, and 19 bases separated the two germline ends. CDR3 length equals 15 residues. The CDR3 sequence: CASTRMGGWGDTQYF. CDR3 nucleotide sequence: TGTGCCAGCACTCGAATGGGGGGCTGGGGAGATACGCAGTATTTT.

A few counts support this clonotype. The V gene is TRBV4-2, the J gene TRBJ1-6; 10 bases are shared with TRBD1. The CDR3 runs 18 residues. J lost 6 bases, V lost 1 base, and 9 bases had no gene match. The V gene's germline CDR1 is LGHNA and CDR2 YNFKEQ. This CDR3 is CASSQGQTGGLLNSPLHF. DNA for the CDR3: TGTGCCAGCAGCCAAGGTCAGACAGGGGGCCTCCTTAATTCACCCCTCCACTTT.

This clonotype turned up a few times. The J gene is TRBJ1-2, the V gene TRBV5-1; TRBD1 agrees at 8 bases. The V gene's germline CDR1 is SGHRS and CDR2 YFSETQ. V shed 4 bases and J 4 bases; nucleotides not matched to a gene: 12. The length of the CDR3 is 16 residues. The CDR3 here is CASSASGQGERYGYTF. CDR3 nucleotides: TGCGCCAGCAGCGCCTCAGGACAGGGCGAGCGCTATGGCTACACCTTC.

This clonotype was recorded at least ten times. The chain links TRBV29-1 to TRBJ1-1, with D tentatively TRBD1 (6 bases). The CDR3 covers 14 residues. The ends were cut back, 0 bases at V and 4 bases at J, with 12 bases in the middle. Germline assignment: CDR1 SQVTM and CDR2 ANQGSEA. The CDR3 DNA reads TGCAGCGTTGAAGAAACAGGGAGCCCCACTGAAGCTTTCTTT. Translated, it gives CSVEETGSPTEAFF. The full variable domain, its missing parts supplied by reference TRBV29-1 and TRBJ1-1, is SAVISQKPSRDICQRGTSLTIQCQVDSQVTMMFWYRQQPGQSLTLIATANQGSEATYESGFVIDKFPISRPNLTFSTLTVSNMSPEDSSIYLCSVEETGSPTEAFFGQGTRLTVV.

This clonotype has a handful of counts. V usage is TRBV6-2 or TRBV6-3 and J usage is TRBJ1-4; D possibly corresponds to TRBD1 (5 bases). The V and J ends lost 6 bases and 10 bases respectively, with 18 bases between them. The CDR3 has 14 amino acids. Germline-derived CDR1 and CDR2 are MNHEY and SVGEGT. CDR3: CASSSSRDAGKLFF. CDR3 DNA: TGTGCCAGCAGCTCCTCCCGGGACGCAGGAAAACTGTTTTTT.

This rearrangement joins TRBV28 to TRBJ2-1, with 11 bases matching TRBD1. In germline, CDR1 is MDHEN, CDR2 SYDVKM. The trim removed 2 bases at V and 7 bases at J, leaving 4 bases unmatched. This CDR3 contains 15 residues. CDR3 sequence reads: CASSLPGTGGNEQFF. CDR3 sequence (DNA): TGTGCCAGCAGTTTACCCGGGACAGGGGGGAATGAGCAGTTCTTC.

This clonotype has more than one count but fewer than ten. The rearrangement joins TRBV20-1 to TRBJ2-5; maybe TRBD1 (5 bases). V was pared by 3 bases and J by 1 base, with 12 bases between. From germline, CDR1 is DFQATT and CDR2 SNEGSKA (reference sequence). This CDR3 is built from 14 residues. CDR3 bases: TGCAGTGCTAGCCAGGGTTGGATCCAAGAGACCCAGTACTTC. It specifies CSASQGWIQETQYF.

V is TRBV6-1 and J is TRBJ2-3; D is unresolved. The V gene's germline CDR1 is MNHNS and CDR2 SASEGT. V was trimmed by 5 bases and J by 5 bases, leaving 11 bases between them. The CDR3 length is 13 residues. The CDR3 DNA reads TGTGCCAGCAGTCCTTTGGGTAGAGATACGCAGTATTTT. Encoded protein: CASSPLGRDTQYF.

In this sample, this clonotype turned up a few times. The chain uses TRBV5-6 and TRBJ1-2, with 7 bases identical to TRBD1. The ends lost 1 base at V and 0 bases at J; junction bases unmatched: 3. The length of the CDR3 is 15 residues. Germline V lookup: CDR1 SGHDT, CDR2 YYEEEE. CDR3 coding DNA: TGTGCCAGCAGCTTGCCGGGACAGCCTAACTATGGCTACACCTTC. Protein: CASSLPGQPNYGYTF.

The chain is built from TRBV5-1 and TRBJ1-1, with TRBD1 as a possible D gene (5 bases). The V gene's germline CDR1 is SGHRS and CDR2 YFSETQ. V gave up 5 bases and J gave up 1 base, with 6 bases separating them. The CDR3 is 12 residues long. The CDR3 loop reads CASRRGNTEAFF. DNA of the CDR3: TGCGCCAGCAGAAGGGGGAACACTGAAGCTTTCTTT.

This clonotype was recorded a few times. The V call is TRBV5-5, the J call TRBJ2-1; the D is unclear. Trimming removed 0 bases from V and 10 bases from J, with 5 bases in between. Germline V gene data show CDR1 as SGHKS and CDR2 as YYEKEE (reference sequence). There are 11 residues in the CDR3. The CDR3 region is CASSLVTEQFF. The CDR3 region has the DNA TGTGCCAGCAGCTTGGTAACAGAGCAGTTCTTC.

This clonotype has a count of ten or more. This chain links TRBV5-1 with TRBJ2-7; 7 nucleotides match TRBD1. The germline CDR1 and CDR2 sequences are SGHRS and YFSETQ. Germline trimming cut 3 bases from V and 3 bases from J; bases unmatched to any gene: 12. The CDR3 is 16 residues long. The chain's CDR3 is CASSSGPTGTVYEQYF. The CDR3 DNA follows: TGCGCCAGCAGCTCCGGCCCGACAGGGACGGTCTACGAGCAGTACTTC.

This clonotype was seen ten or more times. Here the CDR3 DNA reads TGTGCCAGCAGTTACGGACAGAACTCCTACGAGCAGTACTTC. Translating it yields CASSYGQNSYEQYF. The chain has TRBV6-5 and TRBJ2-7; maybe TRBD1 (6 bases). Germline CDR1 MNHEY, CDR2 SVGAGI. V was trimmed by 2 bases and J by 0 bases, leaving 8 bases between them. CDR3 length: 14 amino acids.

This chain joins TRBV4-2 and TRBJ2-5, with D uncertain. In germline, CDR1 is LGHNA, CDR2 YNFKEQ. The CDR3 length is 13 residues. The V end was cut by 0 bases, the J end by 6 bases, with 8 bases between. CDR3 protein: CASSQDERQTQYF. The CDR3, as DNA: TGTGCCAGCAGCCAAGATGAGAGGCAGACCCAGTACTTC.

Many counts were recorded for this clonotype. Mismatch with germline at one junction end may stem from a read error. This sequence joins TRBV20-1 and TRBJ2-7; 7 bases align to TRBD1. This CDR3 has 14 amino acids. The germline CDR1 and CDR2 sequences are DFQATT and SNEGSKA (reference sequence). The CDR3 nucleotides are TGCAGTGCTGGAGAGACAGGGTGGAACTACGAGCAGTACTTC. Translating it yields CSAGETGWNYEQYF.

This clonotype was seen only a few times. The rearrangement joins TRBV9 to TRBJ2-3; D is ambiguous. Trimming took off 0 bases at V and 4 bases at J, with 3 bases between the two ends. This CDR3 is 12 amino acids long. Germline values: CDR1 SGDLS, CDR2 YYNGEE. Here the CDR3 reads CASSVESDTQYF. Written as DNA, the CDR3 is TGTGCCAGCAGCGTAGAGTCAGATACGCAGTATTTT. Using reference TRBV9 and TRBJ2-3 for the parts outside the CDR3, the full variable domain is DSGVTQTPKHLITATGQRVTLRCSPRSGDLSVYWYQQSLDQGLQFLIQYYNGEERAKGNILERFSAQQFPDLHSELNLSSLELGDSALYFCASSVESDTQYFGPGTRLTVL.

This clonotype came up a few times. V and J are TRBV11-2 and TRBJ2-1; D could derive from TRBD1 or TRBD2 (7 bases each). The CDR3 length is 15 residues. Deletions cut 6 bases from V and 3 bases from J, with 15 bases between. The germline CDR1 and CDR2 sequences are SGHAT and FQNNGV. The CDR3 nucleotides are TGTGCCAGCAGGCCAGGGGGGGTAGTCTACAATGAGCAGTTCTTC. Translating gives CASRPGGVVYNEQFF.

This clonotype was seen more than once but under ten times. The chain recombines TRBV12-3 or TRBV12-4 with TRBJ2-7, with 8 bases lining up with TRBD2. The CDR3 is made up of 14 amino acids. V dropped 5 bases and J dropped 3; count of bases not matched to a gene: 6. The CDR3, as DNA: TGTGCCAGCAGTCCCTCGGGGGGGAGCTACGAGCAGTACTTC. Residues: CASSPSGGSYEQYF.

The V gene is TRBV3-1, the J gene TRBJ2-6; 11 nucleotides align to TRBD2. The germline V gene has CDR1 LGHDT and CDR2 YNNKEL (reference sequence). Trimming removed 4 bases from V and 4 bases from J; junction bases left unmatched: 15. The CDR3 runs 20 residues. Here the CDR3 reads CASSPRLVLAGEGGANVLTF. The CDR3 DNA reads TGTGCCAGCAGCCCCCGTCTGGTACTAGCGGGAGAGGGAGGGGCCAACGTCCTGACTTTC.

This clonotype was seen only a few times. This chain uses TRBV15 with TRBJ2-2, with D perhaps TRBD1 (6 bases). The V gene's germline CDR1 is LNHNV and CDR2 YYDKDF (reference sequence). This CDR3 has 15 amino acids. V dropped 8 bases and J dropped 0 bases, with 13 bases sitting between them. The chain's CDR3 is CATSQGPPNTGELFF. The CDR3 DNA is TGTGCCACCTCACAGGGCCCCCCGAACACCGGGGAGCTGTTTTTT.

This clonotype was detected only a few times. Written as DNA, the CDR3 is TGCGCCAGCAGCCAAGATTCAGGGCCTGGAAACACCATATATTTT. Translating it yields CASSQDSGPGNTIYF. This rearrangement joins TRBV4-1 to TRBJ1-3; possibly TRBD1 for D (5 bases). The CDR3 is made up of 15 amino acids. V lost 0 bases and J 2 bases, leaving 8 bases between the germline ends. Germline CDR1 reads MGHRA; CDR2 reads YSYEKL.

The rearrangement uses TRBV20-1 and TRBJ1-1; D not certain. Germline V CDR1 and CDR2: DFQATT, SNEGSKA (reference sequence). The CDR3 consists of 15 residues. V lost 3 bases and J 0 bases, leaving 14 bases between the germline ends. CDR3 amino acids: CSARGFGSMNTEAFF. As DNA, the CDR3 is TGCAGTGCTAGGGGTTTTGGCAGCATGAACACTGAAGCTTTCTTT.

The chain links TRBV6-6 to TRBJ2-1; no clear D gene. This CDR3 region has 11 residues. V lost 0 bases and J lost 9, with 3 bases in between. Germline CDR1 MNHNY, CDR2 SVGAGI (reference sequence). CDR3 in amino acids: CASSYSGEQFF. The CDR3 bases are TGTGCCAGCAGTTACTCGGGTGAGCAGTTCTTC.

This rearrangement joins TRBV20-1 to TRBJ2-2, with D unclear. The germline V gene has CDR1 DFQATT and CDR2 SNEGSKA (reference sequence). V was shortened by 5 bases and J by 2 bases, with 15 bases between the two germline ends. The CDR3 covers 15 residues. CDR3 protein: CSAQAFGVNTGELFF. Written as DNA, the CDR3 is TGCAGTGCTCAGGCTTTTGGGGTTAACACCGGGGAGCTGTTTTTT.

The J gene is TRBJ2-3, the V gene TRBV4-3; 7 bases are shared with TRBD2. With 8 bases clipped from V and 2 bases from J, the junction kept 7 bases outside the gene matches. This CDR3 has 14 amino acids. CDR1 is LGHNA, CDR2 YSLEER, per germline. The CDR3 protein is CASGAGDSTDTQYF. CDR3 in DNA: TGCGCCAGCGGCGCGGGGGATTCCACAGATACGCAGTATTTT.

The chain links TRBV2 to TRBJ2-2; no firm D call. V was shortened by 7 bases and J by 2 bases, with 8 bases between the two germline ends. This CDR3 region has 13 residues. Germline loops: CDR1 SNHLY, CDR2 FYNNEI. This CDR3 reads CASKNGNTGELFF. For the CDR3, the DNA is TGTGCCAGCAAAAACGGAAACACCGGGGAGCTGTTTTTT.

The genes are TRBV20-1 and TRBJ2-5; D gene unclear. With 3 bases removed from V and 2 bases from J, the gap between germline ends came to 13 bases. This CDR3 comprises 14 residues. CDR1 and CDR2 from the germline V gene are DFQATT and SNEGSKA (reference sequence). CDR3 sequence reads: CSASHPVKQETQYF. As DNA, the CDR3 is TGCAGTGCTAGCCACCCCGTCAAACAAGAGACCCAGTACTTC.

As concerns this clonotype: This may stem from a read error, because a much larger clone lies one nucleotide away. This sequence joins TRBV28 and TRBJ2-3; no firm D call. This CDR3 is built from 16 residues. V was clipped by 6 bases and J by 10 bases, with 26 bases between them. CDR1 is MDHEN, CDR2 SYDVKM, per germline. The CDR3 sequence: CASSLEAHRPILAQYF. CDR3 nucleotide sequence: TGTGCCAGCAGCCTCGAGGCCCACCGTCCCATATTGGCGCAGTATTTT.